The next 18 T cell receptor beta chains were all read from a single sample in a study of Graves' ophthalmopathy and Graves' hyperthyroidism. Amplification targeted the TCR beta CDR3 regions, with RNA transcripts as the source material. HTBI-primed first-round RT-PCR preceded second-round multiplex PCR. In TCRdb, the multiplex PCR reads were re-called with MiXCR into one record per CDR3 protein. Here the sample spans more than 550,000 distinct CDR3 sequences, roughly two fifths being singletons. The sequencing sample was made of peripheral blood. These receptors originate from an adult man with Graves' ophthalmopathy.

In the case of this clonotype: Likely a read error: the CDR3 ends without its conserved phenylalanine or tryptophan. The chain recombines TRBV25-1 with TRBJ2-7, with a tentative D call TRBD2 (6 bases). Germline V gene sequence: CDR1 MGHDK, CDR2 SYGVNS. V dropped 3 bases and J dropped 3 bases, with 12 bases sitting between them. The CDR3 loop spans 14 amino acids. Written as DNA, the CDR3 is TGTGCCAGCAGTGAGCGGGACCCCATCTACGAGCAGTACCTC. It is translated as CASSERDPIYEQYL.

The CDR3 nucleotides read TGTGCCATCAGTGAGACAGGGAATCAGCCCCAGAACACTGAAGCTTTCTTT. Translated: CAISETGNQPQNTEAFF. The chain employs TRBV10-3 and TRBJ1-1, with D possibly TRBD1 on 6 matching bases. V dropped 2 bases and J dropped 1 base, with 17 bases sitting between them. The length of the CDR3 is 17 residues. Per germline, CDR1 ENHRY and CDR2 SYGVKD.

This clonotype appeared a few times. One base away lies a much larger clone, so this may be a sequencing read error. The genes are TRBV10-3 and TRBJ2-5; tentatively, D is TRBD1 (6 bases). The V end was cut by 5 bases, the J end by 4 bases, with 17 bases between. The CDR3 has 15 residues. Germline V gene data show CDR1 as ENHRY and CDR2 as SYGVKD. Here the CDR3 DNA reads TGTGCCATCAGTTACTCGCCCACAGGGCCAGAGACCCAGTACTTC. This encodes CAISYSPTGPETQYF.

This clonotype was seen many times. This chain links TRBV20-1 with TRBJ1-5, with 7 positions matching TRBD1. The CDR3 has 13 residues. The trim removed 5 bases at V and 6 bases at J, leaving 7 bases unmatched. CDR1 and CDR2 from the germline V gene are DFQATT and SNEGSKA (reference sequence). This chain's CDR3 is CSALKTGSQPQHF. For the CDR3, the DNA is TGCAGTGCTCTAAAGACAGGGTCTCAGCCCCAGCATTTT.

Here the CDR3 reads CATGETGLDTEAFF. The CDR3 DNA sequence: TGTGCCACCGGGGAGACAGGGCTTGACACTGAAGCTTTCTTT. The chain has TRBV24-1 and TRBJ1-1, with TRBD1 identical over 7 bases. The V segment lost 9 bases and the J segment 3 bases; nucleotides outside the gene matches: 9. This CDR3 spans 14 amino acids. Germline V gene lookup returns CDR1 KGHDR and CDR2 SFDVKD.

This clonotype came up many times. This likely comes from a read error, as the CDR3 has no conserved phenylalanine or tryptophan at its end. The DNA is left out, because the CDR3 cannot be placed on it with certainty; the CDR3 is given as TCRdb lists it. The chain employs TRBV7-9 and TRBJ1-1. From germline, CDR1 is SEHNR and CDR2 FQNEAQ (reference sequence). The CDR3 numbers 13 amino acids, ends counted. This CDR3 is CASSLDLGSLFGI.

In the case of this clonotype: With a much larger clone just one base away, this may be a read error. V gene TRBV7-9 combines with J gene TRBJ1-2, with D perhaps TRBD1 (6 bases). Germline CDR1 is SEHNR and CDR2 is FQNEAQ (reference sequence). The CDR3 has 15 amino acids. Between the trimmed V and J ends, which lost 6 bases and 3 bases, there was a span of 17 bases. The CDR3 region has the DNA TGTGCCAGCAGTTTCCCGGCAGGGGCGCACTATGGCTACACCTTC. Its translation: CASSFPAGAHYGYTF.

This chain links TRBV19 with TRBJ1-5, with D perhaps matching TRBD1 (5 bases). The CDR3 loop spans 15 amino acids. Germline V gene lookup returns CDR1 LNHDA and CDR2 SQIVND (reference sequence). V gave up 8 bases and J gave up 5 bases, with 19 bases separating them. The CDR3 spells CASRDRRQGYQPQHF. The CDR3 DNA follows: TGTGCCAGTCGGGACCGTAGGCAGGGCTATCAGCCCCAGCATTTT.

In its sample, this clonotype was seen many times. The V and J genes are TRBV9 and TRBJ1-5; no clear D gene. V was cut by 3 bases and J by 4 bases, with 2 bases left in between. Germline values: CDR1 SGDLS, CDR2 YYNGEE. The CDR3 has 11 amino acids. DNA for the CDR3: TGTGCCAGCAGCGCAAATCAGCCCCAGCATTTT. Protein: CASSANQPQHF. The entire variable domain, with the rest obtained from reference TRBV9 and TRBJ1-5, is as follows: DSGVTQTPKHLITATGQRVTLRCSPRSGDLSVYWYQQSLDQGLQFLIQYYNGEERAKGNILERFSAQQFPDLHSELNLSSLELGDSALYFCASSANQPQHFGDGTRLSIL.

This clonotype was detected ten times or more. The J gene is TRBJ1-4, the V gene TRBV10-3; D call uncertain. This CDR3 has 14 residues. Deletions cut 2 bases from V and 2 bases from J, with 6 bases between. Per the germline V gene, CDR1 is ENHRY and CDR2 is SYGVKD. CDR3 protein: CAISEGITNEKLFF. CDR3 DNA: TGTGCCATCAGTGAGGGTATCACTAATGAAAAACTGTTTTTT.

The V and J genes are TRBV9 and TRBJ2-5; D is perhaps TRBD2 (6 bases). The V gene lost 4 bases and the J gene lost 2 bases, with 18 bases spanning the gap. CDR1 and CDR2 from the germline V gene are SGDLS and YYNGEE. There are 16 residues in the CDR3. CDR3 coding DNA: TGTGCCAGCAGCCCCTACGCCAGCGGGCCTCAAGAGACCCAGTACTTC. This translates into CASSPYASGPQETQYF. Supplemented by reference TRBV9 and TRBJ2-5, the full variable domain reads DSGVTQTPKHLITATGQRVTLRCSPRSGDLSVYWYQQSLDQGLQFLIQYYNGEERAKGNILERFSAQQFPDLHSELNLSSLELGDSALYFCASSPYASGPQETQYFGPGTRLLVL.

This clonotype was picked up many times. This chain links TRBV7-9 with TRBJ2-6; 9 nucleotides line up with TRBD2. Per the germline V gene, CDR1 is SEHNR and CDR2 is FQNEAQ (reference sequence). The CDR3 covers 18 residues. V trimming: 4 bases; J trimming: 0 bases; junction bases outside the gene matches: 7. The CDR3: CASSSSGEPISGANVLTF. The DNA for the CDR3 is TGTGCCAGCAGCTCTAGCGGGGAACCCATCTCTGGGGCCAACGTCCTGACTTTC.

This clonotype was found many times. The chain combines TRBV11-2 with TRBJ2-5; possibly TRBD1 or TRBD2 for D (5 bases each). Germline-derived CDR1 and CDR2 are SGHAT and FQNNGV. With 2 bases removed from V and 5 bases from J, the gap between germline ends came to 15 bases. The CDR3 loop spans 15 amino acids. CDR3 sequence reads: CASSLIPGLGETQYF. As DNA, the CDR3 is TGTGCCAGCAGCTTAATTCCGGGGCTGGGGGAGACCCAGTACTTC. Using reference TRBV11-2 and TRBJ2-5 for the parts outside the CDR3, the full variable domain is EAGVAQSPRYKIIEKRQSVAFWCNPISGHATLYWYQQILGQGPKLLIQFQNNGVVDDSQLPKDRFSAERLKGVDSTLKIQPAKLEDSAVYLCASSLIPGLGETQYFGPGTRLLVL.

This clonotype was detected many times. The J gene is TRBJ1-5, the V gene TRBV5-1; TRBD1 matches 12 bases. Trimming took 2 bases from V and 6 from J; bases not matched to a gene: 3. The CDR3 has 15 amino acids. Germline V CDR1 and CDR2: SGHRS, YFSETQ. The CDR3, as DNA: TGCGCCAGCAGCTTTGGGACAGGGGGCCTTCAGCCCCAGCATTTT. Translation gives CASSFGTGGLQPQHF.

This chain joins TRBV7-8 and TRBJ2-5; TRBD2 agrees at 11 bases. CDR1 is SGHVS, CDR2 FQNEAQ, per germline. V shed 5 bases, J shed 5 bases, and the junction held 7 bases outside the gene matches. This CDR3 has 15 amino acids. The chain's CDR3 is CASSGQLAGAETQYF. The CDR3 DNA sequence: TGTGCCAGCAGCGGACAACTAGCGGGAGCTGAGACCCAGTACTTC.

This clonotype was seen at least ten times. The gene calls are TRBV7-8 and TRBJ1-5; no firm D call. The germline V and J ends were trimmed by 1 base and 2 bases, with 9 bases remaining between them. Germline-derived CDR1 and CDR2 are SGHVS and FQNEAQ. The CDR3 has 15 residues. CDR3 nucleotides: TGTGCCAGCAGCTTAGAAGGATCCGGCAATCAGCCCCAGCATTTT. Translation: CASSLEGSGNQPQHF. Supplemented by reference TRBV7-8 and TRBJ1-5, the full variable domain reads GAGVSQSPRYKVAKRGQDVALRCDPISGHVSLFWYQQALGQGPEFLTYFQNEAQLDKSGLPSDRFFAERPEGSVSTLKIQRTQQEDSAVYLCASSLEGSGNQPQHFGDGTRLSIL.

This clonotype was recorded a few times. One end of the junction does not line up with germline, which may come from a read error. CDR3 protein: CASSYLGSFVSGNTIYF. The CDR3 coding sequence is TGTGCCAGCAGTTACCTTGGGTCCTTCGTCTCTGGAAACACCATATATTTT. The V gene is TRBV10-3, the J gene TRBJ1-3, with D uncertain. Germline loops: CDR1 ENHRY, CDR2 SYGVKD. This CDR3 spans 17 amino acids.

This clonotype showed up many times. The genes are TRBV7-9 and TRBJ1-3; 7 nucleotides align to TRBD1. Unmatched junction bases numbered 5, after V lost 1 base and J lost 2 bases. The germline CDR1 and CDR2 sequences are SEHNR and FQNEAQ (reference sequence). The CDR3 covers 16 residues. The CDR3 sequence is CASSLEGTDPGNTIYF. CDR3 bases: TGTGCCAGCAGCTTAGAAGGGACAGATCCTGGAAACACCATATATTTT.